This T cell receptor (beta chain) emerged from a study of cytomegalovirus exposure and HLA in healthy donors. The PCR employed 60 Vbeta primers together with 13 Jbeta primers. TCRdb's copy holds only in-frame clones and misses some; the assay was immunoSEQ multiplex PCR. The sample has about 180,000 clones; 65% to 85% are singletons. Germline CDR1 and CDR2: MNHEY and SVGAGI. Trimming took 6 bases from V and 4 from J; bases not matched to a gene: 10. The CDR3 length is 15 residues. Sequenced: PBMCs. The sequence came from a girl aged 5 to 17 in good health and CMV-seropositive. V is TRBV6-5 and J is TRBJ2-7, with 9 bases matching TRBD1. CDR3 amino acids: CASRYGMTGGYEQYF. CDR3 sequence (DNA): TGTGCCAGCAGATACGGGATGACAGGGGGGTACGAGCAGTACTTC.